Given below is one T cell receptor beta chain in context. This specimen comes from a study of PD-1 blockade in mismatch repair-deficient tumors. Study-level information: Enrolled about 2013-2016, patients had progressing, pretreated mismatch repair-deficient cancers of around 12 types.

Mismatch repair deficiency was confirmed in all patients, by PCR or immunohistochemistry. Produced via immunoSEQ multiplex PCR; TCRdb's table is partial and in-frame only. Of 65,000 to 80,000 clones in the sample, 78% were seen once. The clonotype was recovered from an adult with mismatch repair-deficient cancer. Sequenced material: peripheral blood, taken 2 weeks after starting pembrolizumab.

The DNA for the CDR3 is TGCGCCAGCAGTGAGCTTGGAGGGAGAAACACTGAAGCTTTCTTT. Protein: CASSELGGRNTEAFF. The chain is built from TRBV10-2 and TRBJ1-1; no clear D gene. Trimming removed 2 bases from V and 2 bases from J, with 12 bases in between. This CDR3 spans 15 amino acids. Per the germline V gene, CDR1 is WSHSY and CDR2 is SAAADI.